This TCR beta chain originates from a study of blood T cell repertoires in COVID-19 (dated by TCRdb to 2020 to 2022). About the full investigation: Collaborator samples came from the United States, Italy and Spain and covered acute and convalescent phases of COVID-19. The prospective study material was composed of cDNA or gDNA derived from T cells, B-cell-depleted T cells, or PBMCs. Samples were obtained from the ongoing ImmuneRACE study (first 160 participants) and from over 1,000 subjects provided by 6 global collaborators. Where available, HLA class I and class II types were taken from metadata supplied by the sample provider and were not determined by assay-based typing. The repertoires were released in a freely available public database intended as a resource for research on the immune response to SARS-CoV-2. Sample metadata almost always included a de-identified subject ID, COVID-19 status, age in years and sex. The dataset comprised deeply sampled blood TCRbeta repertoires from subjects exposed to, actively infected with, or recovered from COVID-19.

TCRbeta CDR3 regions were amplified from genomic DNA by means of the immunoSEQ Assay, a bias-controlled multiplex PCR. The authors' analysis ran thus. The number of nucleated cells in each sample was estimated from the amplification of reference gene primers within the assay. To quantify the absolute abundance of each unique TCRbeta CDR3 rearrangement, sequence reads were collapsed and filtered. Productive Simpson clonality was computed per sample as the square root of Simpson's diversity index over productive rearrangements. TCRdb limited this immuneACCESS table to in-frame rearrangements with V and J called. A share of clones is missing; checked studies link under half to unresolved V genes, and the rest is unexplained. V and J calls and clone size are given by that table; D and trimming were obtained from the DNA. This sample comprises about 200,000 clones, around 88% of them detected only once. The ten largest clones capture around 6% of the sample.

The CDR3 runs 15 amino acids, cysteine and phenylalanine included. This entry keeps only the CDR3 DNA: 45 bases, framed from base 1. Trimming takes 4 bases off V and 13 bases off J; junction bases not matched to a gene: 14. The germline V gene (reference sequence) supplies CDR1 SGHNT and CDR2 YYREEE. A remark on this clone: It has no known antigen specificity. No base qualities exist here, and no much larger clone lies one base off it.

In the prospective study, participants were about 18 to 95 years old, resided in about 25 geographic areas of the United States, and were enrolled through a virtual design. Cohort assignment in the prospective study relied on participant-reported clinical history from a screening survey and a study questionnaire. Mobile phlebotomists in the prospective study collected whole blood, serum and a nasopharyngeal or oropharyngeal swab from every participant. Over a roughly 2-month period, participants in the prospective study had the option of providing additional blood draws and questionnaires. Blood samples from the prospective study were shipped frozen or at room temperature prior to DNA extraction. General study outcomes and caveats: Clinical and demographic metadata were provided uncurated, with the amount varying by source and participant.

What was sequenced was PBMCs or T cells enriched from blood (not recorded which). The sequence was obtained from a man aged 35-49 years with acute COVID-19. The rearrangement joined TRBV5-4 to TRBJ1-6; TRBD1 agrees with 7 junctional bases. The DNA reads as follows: TGTGCCAGCAGCGGGGCCGGGACAGATCTATCCCCCCTCCACTTT. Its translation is CASSGAGTDLSPLHF. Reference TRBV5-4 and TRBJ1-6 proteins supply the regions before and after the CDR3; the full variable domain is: ETGVTQSPTHLIKTRGQQVTLRCSSQSGHNTVSWYQQALGQGPQFIFQYYREEENGRGNFPPRFSGLQFPNYSSELNVNALELDDSALYLCASSGAGTDLSPLHFGNGTRLTVT.